The 26 T cell receptor beta chains below all came from one sample that was sequenced in a study of human T cells and chemical hapten exposure. Sample time point: patch test 2, 6 weeks after DPC sensitization. Treatment defined: therapeutic diphenylcyclopropenone sensitization with weekly scalp DPC. TCRdb called the RACE reads again in MiXCR, with one record for every CDR3 protein. The profile shows roughly 52,000 distinct CDR3 sequences, about a tenth of them singletons. This material consisted of whole blood, taken in connection with sensitization to the hapten diphenylcyclopropenone (DPC). These receptors originate from a woman in her 50s with alopecia areata. Some clones in this sample may be carry-over from other donors' samples.

This clonotype came up a few times. The chain carries TRBV6-2 or TRBV6-3 and TRBJ2-5; D not certain. Looked up from germline, CDR1 is MNHEY and CDR2 is SVGEGT. The CDR3 has 13 amino acids. V dropped 6 bases and J dropped 5 bases, with 13 bases sitting between them. CDR3 bases: TGTGCCAGCAGCGTGGATTTTTCGGAGACCCAGTACTTC. Residues: CASSVDFSETQYF.

This clonotype has ten or more counts. The V call is TRBV18, the J call TRBJ1-1, with no clear D. Germline V gives CDR1 KGHSH, CDR2 LQKENI. This CDR3 region has 12 residues. The germline V and J ends were trimmed by 3 bases and 10 bases, with 12 bases remaining between them. CDR3 region: CASSPLGRAAFF. The CDR3 DNA is TGTGCCAGCTCACCCCTAGGGCGTGCAGCTTTCTTT.

This clonotype was found a few times. The chain links TRBV11-2 to TRBJ2-5; D gene ambiguous. Trimming left V 2 bases short and J 4 bases short, with 8 bases between. Germline CDR1 reads SGHAT; CDR2 reads FQNNGV. The CDR3 length is 13 residues. CDR3 protein: CASSLLLRETQYF. CDR3 bases: TGTGCCAGCAGCTTATTACTACGAGAGACCCAGTACTTC.

A few counts support this clonotype. V gene TRBV7-2 combines with J gene TRBJ2-2, with TRBD1 identical over 9 bases. The germline gives CDR1 SGHTA, CDR2 FQGNSA. Trimming at V came to 5 bases and at J to 4 bases, leaving 2 bases not matched to a gene. The CDR3 length is 14 residues. In DNA, the CDR3 is TGTGCCAGCAGCATACAGGGGGCCACCGGGGAGCTGTTTTTT. Protein sequence: CASSIQGATGELFF.

This clonotype was counted at least ten times. The DNA for the CDR3 is TGTGCCAGCAGTTACGGCCTACAGGGGGCCGACACTGAAGCTTTCTTT. This sequence encodes CASSYGLQGADTEAFF. This chain links TRBV6-2 or TRBV6-3 with TRBJ1-1; TRBD1 matches 9 bases. The CDR3 is made up of 16 amino acids. J lost 3 bases, V lost 2 bases, and 7 bases had no gene match. Germline CDR1 reads MNHEY; CDR2 reads SVGEGT.

To note about this clonotype: With a much larger clone just one base away, this may be a read error. This chain connects TRBV6-5 to TRBJ2-3, with 9 bases fitting TRBD1. CDR3 length: 14 residues. Germline-derived CDR1 and CDR2 are MNHEY and SVGAGI. CDR3 loop: CACSRTGVTDTQYF. The CDR3 DNA is TGTGCCTGCAGTCGGACAGGGGTCACAGATACGCAGTATTTT.

This clonotype was counted a few times. The chain joins TRBV3-1 to TRBJ1-2; 7 bases are a match to TRBD1. This CDR3 is 14 amino acids long. CDR1 and CDR2 from the germline V gene are LGHDT and YNNKEL (reference sequence). The junction had 0 bases not matched to a gene; V was cut back by 1 base and J by 1 base. DNA for the CDR3: TGTGCCAGCAGCCAAGGACAGGGTAACTATGGCTACACCTTC. Protein: CASSQGQGNYGYTF.

This clonotype occurred many times. This sequence joins TRBV14 and TRBJ1-1; 10 bases are shared with TRBD1. V was pared by 8 bases and J by 4 bases, with 10 bases of the junction left unmatched. CDR1 and CDR2 from the germline V gene are SGHDN and FVKESK. The length of the CDR3 is 15 residues. In DNA form, the CDR3 reads TGTGCCAGCCGTCCCTCGGGGACAGGGGTCACTGAAGCTTTCTTT. Amino acids: CASRPSGTGVTEAFF.

This clonotype was picked up a small number of times. The chain carries TRBV28 and TRBJ1-3; no clear D gene. Germline values: CDR1 MDHEN, CDR2 SYDVKM. V was clipped by 7 bases and J by 5 bases, with 6 bases between them. This CDR3 is built from 11 residues. The CDR3 coding sequence is TGTGCCAGCACAGACAGAAACACCATATATTTT. Translating gives CASTDRNTIYF. Using reference TRBV28 and TRBJ1-3 for the parts outside the CDR3, the full variable domain is DVKVTQSSRYLVKRTGEKVFLECVQDMDHENMFWYRQDPGLGLRLIYFSYDVKMKEKGDIPEGYSVSREKKERFSLILESASTNQTSMYLCASTDRNTIYFGEGSWLTVV.

The chain recombines TRBV7-8 with TRBJ2-7; D remains ambiguous. Looked up from germline, CDR1 is SGHVS and CDR2 is FQNEAQ. This CDR3 region has 13 residues. Between the trimmed V and J ends, which lost 3 bases and 1 base, there was a span of 7 bases. The DNA of the CDR3 is TGTGCCAGCAGCTTCCCCCGGTCCTACGAGCAGTACTTC. Encoded protein: CASSFPRSYEQYF.

This chain joins TRBV9 and TRBJ2-1; a possible D gene is TRBD2 (6 bases). The germline V and J ends were trimmed by 0 bases and 12 bases, with 13 bases remaining between them. This CDR3 has 13 amino acids. Germline values: CDR1 SGDLS, CDR2 YYNGEE. The CDR3 DNA is TGTGCCAGCAGCGTAGTCGGGAGCCCCTGGCAGTTCTTC. Its translation is CASSVVGSPWQFF.

Only a few counts were recorded for this clonotype. V is TRBV5-5 and J is TRBJ2-2; D remains ambiguous. There are 12 residues in the CDR3. CDR1 and CDR2 (germline): SGHKS, YYEKEE (reference sequence). Trimming removed 2 bases at V and 6 bases at J, with 5 bases between. CDR3 loop: CASSFPPGELFF. The CDR3 bases are TGTGCCAGCAGCTTCCCCCCCGGGGAGCTGTTTTTT.

The rearrangement links TRBV28 to TRBJ2-2, with a weak D call TRBD2 (7 bases). The CDR3 has 14 residues. Germline lookup yields CDR1 MDHEN and CDR2 SYDVKM. Deletions cut 8 bases from V and 5 bases from J, with 15 bases between. CDR3 coding DNA: TGTGCCAGCTCCAAGGGGGGGCTTACCGGGGAGCTGTTTTTT. It is translated as CASSKGGLTGELFF.

The rearrangement joins TRBV18 to TRBJ2-4, with TRBD2 as a possible D gene (6 bases). The germline CDR1 and CDR2 sequences are KGHSH and LQKENI. The CDR3 runs to 18 residues. Deletions cut 4 bases from V and 0 bases from J, with 19 bases between. In nucleotides, the CDR3 is TGTGCCAGCTCACGGGATGTGGGACTCCTGCTAGCCAAAAACATTCAGTACTTC. This translates into CASSRDVGLLLAKNIQYF.

This clonotype was seen only a few times. The chain employs TRBV21-1 and TRBJ2-7; the table names TRBD1, a call not compared with the DNA. TRBV21-1 is shown as a pseudogene. The CDR3 covers 14 residues. The CDR3: CASSKGVSIYEQYF. The CDR3, as DNA: TGTGCCAGCAGCAAAGGTGTGTCCATCTACGAGCAGTACTTC.

This clonotype was picked up many times. The J gene is TRBJ1-6, the V gene TRBV18, with D possibly being TRBD1 (5 bases). The CDR3 contains 13 residues. V shed 2 bases and J shed 11 bases, with 10 bases lying between them. Germline assignment: CDR1 KGHSH and CDR2 LQKENI. CDR3 coding DNA: TGTGCCAGCTCACCAGACAGTCAGACACCCCTCCACTTT. It encodes CASSPDSQTPLHF. Filled out from reference TRBV18 and TRBJ1-6, the complete variable domain reads NAGVMQNPRHLVRRRGQEARLRCSPMKGHSHVYWYRQLPEEGLKFMVYLQKENIIDESGMPKERFSAEFPKEGPSILRIQQVVRGDSAAYFCASSPDSQTPLHFGNGTRLTVT.

This chain connects TRBV11-1 to TRBJ2-1; the D is unclear. Deletions cut 9 bases from V and 5 bases from J, with 11 bases between. The CDR3 covers 12 residues. Germline loops: CDR1 SGHAT, CDR2 FQDESV (reference sequence). CDR3 sequence: CASSRRDNEQFF. CDR3 in DNA: TGTGCCAGTTCGCGCAGAGACAATGAGCAGTTCTTC. Complete variable domain (other parts from reference TRBV11-1 and TRBJ2-1): EAEVAQSPRYKITEKSQAVAFWCDPISGHATLYWYRQILGQGPELLVQFQDESVVDDSQLPKDRFSAERLKGVDSTLKIQPAELGDSAMYLCASSRRDNEQFFGPGTRLTVL.

The genes are TRBV5-1 and TRBJ2-5, with D hard to call. V was trimmed by 4 bases and J by 0 bases, leaving 4 bases between them. This CDR3 is built from 12 residues. Germline lookup yields CDR1 SGHRS and CDR2 YFSETQ. CDR3 in DNA: TGCGCCAGCAGCACCGACCAAGAGACCCAGTACTTC. It translates to CASSTDQETQYF.

The rearrangement joins TRBV6-5 to TRBJ2-3, with D hard to call. CDR3 length equals 13 residues. Germline CDR1 and CDR2: MNHEY and SVGAGI. V shed 6 bases and J shed 3 bases, with 10 bases lying between them. CDR3 region: CASRHTRTDTQYF. The CDR3, as DNA: TGTGCCAGCAGACACACGAGGACAGATACGCAGTATTTT.

This clonotype was found many times. The genes are TRBV5-6 and TRBJ1-2; D uncertain. Germline CDR1 is SGHDT and CDR2 is YYEEEE. V dropped 1 base and J dropped 2 bases, with 9 bases sitting between them. The CDR3 is made up of 14 amino acids. In DNA form, the CDR3 reads TGTGCCAGCAGCTTGACGGGCCGGAACTATGGCTACACCTTC. Translated, it gives CASSLTGRNYGYTF.

This clonotype was seen repeatedly, ten times or more. V usage is TRBV4-3 and J usage is TRBJ2-1, with unresolved D. The CDR3 is 13 amino acids. The germline V gene has CDR1 LGHNA and CDR2 YSLEER. The germline V and J ends were trimmed by 4 bases and 6 bases, with 10 bases remaining between them. CDR3 DNA sequence: TGCGCCAGCAGCCCCAGGACCTTCAATGAGCAGTTCTTC. Protein: CASSPRTFNEQFF.

This clonotype was seen more than once but under ten times. The chain couples TRBV7-9 to TRBJ2-5, with D unresolved. Per germline, CDR1 SEHNR and CDR2 FQNEAQ (reference sequence). The V end was cut by 1 base, the J end by 1 base, with 10 bases between. This CDR3 comprises 15 residues. Here the CDR3 reads CASSLGALVQETQYF. DNA of the CDR3: TGTGCCAGCAGCTTAGGGGCCCTCGTCCAAGAGACCCAGTACTTC. The whole variable domain, remainder taken from reference TRBV7-9 and TRBJ2-5, is DTGVSQNPRHKITKRGQNVTFRCDPISEHNRLYWYRQTLGQGPEFLTYFQNEAQLEKSRLLSDRFSAERPKGSFSTLEIQRTEQGDSAMYLCASSLGALVQETQYFGPGTRLLVL.

This clonotype was seen only a few times. The V call is TRBV29-1, the J call TRBJ1-2; perhaps TRBD1 as D (6 bases). With 6 bases removed from V and 0 bases from J, the gap between germline ends came to 11 bases. This CDR3 is built from 13 residues. Looked up from germline, CDR1 is SQVTM and CDR2 is ANQGSEA. CDR3 DNA sequence: TGCAGCGTCTGGACAGAAGCTAACTATGGCTACACCTTC. Translating gives CSVWTEANYGYTF.

This clonotype has at least ten counts. J is TRBJ1-3 and V is TRBV7-9, with no clear D. The V end was cut by 5 bases, the J end by 4 bases, with 12 bases between. The germline V gene encodes CDR1 SEHNR and CDR2 FQNEAQ (reference sequence). This CDR3 has 14 amino acids. CDR3 in amino acids: CASSLPAGGNTIYF. Written as DNA, the CDR3 is TGTGCCAGCAGCCTCCCAGCCGGGGGAAACACCATATATTTT.

This clonotype was seen more than once but under ten times. The chain employs TRBV11-2 and TRBJ2-5; D gene unclear. Trimming stripped 5 bases from V and 7 bases from J, with 14 bases between. The CDR3 runs to 13 residues. Germline V gives CDR1 SGHAT, CDR2 FQNNGV. CDR3 protein: CASSPQVRGTQYF. In nucleotides, the CDR3 is TGTGCCAGCAGCCCGCAGGTCCGTGGGACCCAGTACTTC.

This clonotype was counted ten times or more. V is TRBV5-1 and J is TRBJ2-3, with 12 bases matching TRBD2. Germline loops: CDR1 SGHRS, CDR2 YFSETQ. The CDR3 is 16 residues long. J gave up 3 bases and V 4 bases, and 6 bases lay outside the gene matches. The CDR3 nucleotides are TGCGCCAGCAGCCAGACTAGCGGGAGTATAACAGATACGCAGTATTTT. Its translation: CASSQTSGSITDTQYF.